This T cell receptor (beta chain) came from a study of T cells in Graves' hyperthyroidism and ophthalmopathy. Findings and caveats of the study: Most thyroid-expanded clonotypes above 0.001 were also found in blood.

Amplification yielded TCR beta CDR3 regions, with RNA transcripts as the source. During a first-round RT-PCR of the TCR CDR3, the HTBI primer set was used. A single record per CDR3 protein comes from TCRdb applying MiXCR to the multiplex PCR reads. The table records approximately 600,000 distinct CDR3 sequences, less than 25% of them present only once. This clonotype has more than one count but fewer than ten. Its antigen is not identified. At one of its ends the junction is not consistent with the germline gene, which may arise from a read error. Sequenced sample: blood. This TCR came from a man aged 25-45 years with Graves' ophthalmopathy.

This chain's CDR3 is CASSGGTTQETQYF. CDR3 nucleotides: TGTGCCAGCAGCGGAGGGACCACCCAAGAAACCCAGTACTTC. The chain is built from TRBV7-9 and TRBJ2-5; TRBD2 might be the D (6 bases). Per the germline V gene, CDR1 is SEHNR and CDR2 is FQNEAQ (reference sequence). This CDR3 comprises 14 residues.